This T cell receptor beta chain was sequenced in a study of cytomegalovirus exposure and HLA in healthy donors. Study observations and caveats: When analyzed later, a missense DCLRE1C variant was found to be linked to TCR beta V- and J-gene trimming. In vitro testing confirmed three CMV-associated chains as specific for CMV antigens. Presence/absence analyses assumed roughly uniform sequencing depth across donors.

Turning to this clone: Its specificity is not known.

The study ran its PCR with 60 Vbeta and 13 Jbeta primers. Libraries were prepared by immunoSEQ multiplex PCR; TCRdb keeps only in-frame clonotypes and omits some of them. In the table there are approximately 150,000 clones, just under 80% of which are singletons. The sequencing input was PBMCs. This TCR was recovered from a man between 18 and 35 years old in good health and CMV-seropositive.

The chain's CDR3 is CASSLSTGARVGRYF. DNA for the CDR3: TGTGCCAGCAGCTTATCAACGGGAGCCCGTGTGGGTCGGTACTTC. The genes are TRBV7-2 and TRBJ2-7, with a possible D match to TRBD2 (6 bases). This CDR3 is built from 15 residues. V shed 2 bases and J shed 12 bases, with 23 bases lying between them. The germline V gene has CDR1 SGHTA and CDR2 FQGNSA.